A selection of T cell receptor beta chains follows, all from one sample in a study of cytomegalovirus exposure and HLA in healthy donors. Only in-frame clones appear in the TCRdb table, and some are missing; sequencing was by immunoSEQ multiplex PCR. This table holds more than 95,000 clones, approximately 77% found once. Sequenced input: PBMCs. These receptors all stem from a man aged 45-60 years in good health and CMV-seropositive. CDR3s leave out the opening cysteine and the closing phenylalanine or tryptophan.

TRBJ2-1,TRBV5-1,ASSLVGEPYNEQF
TRBJ1-5,TRBV19,ASSILGPYSNQPQH
TRBJ2-3,TRBV30,AWGGGFTDTQY
TRBJ2-3,TRBV15,ATSRDPPRTGAGADTQY
TRBJ2-7,TRBV2,ASKGLADSYEQY
TRBJ2-7,TRBV7-2,ASSWRYEQY
TRBJ1-1,TRBV28,ASSNRVTEAF
TRBJ1-5,TRBV28,ASSRDSNQPQH
TRBJ2-4,TRBV28,ASIESLSIAKNIQY
TRBJ2-3,TRBV29-1,SLKRAGSTDTQY
TRBJ1-6,TRBV28,ASSFEQGLGSPLH
TRBJ2-1,TRBV6-5,ASKFQVNNEQF
TRBJ1-3,TRBV4-1,ASSLTAGERNTIY
TRBJ1-1,TRBV30,AWIRAGTANTEAF
TRBJ1-1,TRBV5-1,ASSLGRGTEAF
TRBJ2-5,TRBV11-2,ASSAASGQETQY
TRBJ2-5,TRBV5-4,ASSRIGVLPQETQY
TRBJ2-3,TRBV5-1,ASKRAPTDTQY
TRBJ2-2,TRBV19,ASSAEGLTGELF
TRBJ2-5,TRBV7-9,ASSYNGQGETQY
TRBJ1-1,TRBV6-5,ASSRTGGVTEAF
TRBJ1-1,TRBV5-5,ASRGDISNTEAF
TRBJ1-4,TRBV18,ASSADITNEKLF
TRBJ1-6,TRBV15,ATSPFRGPDSPLH
TRBJ2-1,TRBV9,ASSPLAEAYNEQF
TRBJ1-2,TRBV7-2,ASSLGTEGYGYT
TRBJ1-5,TRBV6-1,ASSESSGTDSNQPQH
TRBJ1-5,TRBV9,ASSPQGVRRKFQPQH
TRBJ2-3,TRBV7-9,ASSLGYGITGTDTQY
TRBJ1-1,TRBV5-6,ASSFYRAEAF
TRBJ2-3,TRBV10-1,ASSDGRGSDTQY
TRBJ2-5,TRBV19,ASSTPSGGARETQY
TRBJ1-1,TRBV19,ASNGNTEAF
TRBJ2-3,TRBV4-3,ASSQEWSGTDTQY
TRBJ2-2,TRBV4-1,ASSQPTGFRLRGGELF
TRBJ2-7,TRBV20-1,SAEDSYEQY
TRBJ2-1,TRBV28,ASSLSGTKKYNEQF
TRBJ2-7,TRBV18,ASSPGGWHEQY
TRBJ1-1,TRBV20-1,SASRVIEAF
TRBJ2-7,TRBV30,AWTGGYEQY
TRBJ1-3,TRBV6-1,ASSSRKGNTIY
TRBJ2-5,TRBV2,ASFPRLAGILSLAQETQY
TRBJ2-7,TRBV27,ASIPPGGGREQY
TRBJ1-1,TRBV7-2,ASSLDRMDREAF
TRBJ2-1,TRBV6-1,ASSEAGRGPYNEQF
TRBJ2-4,TRBV29-1,SVGTAKRDIQY
TRBJ2-3,TRBV6-5,ASSYRGQTYDTQY
TRBJ2-3,TRBV5-1,ASSRRTGGTTDTQY
TRBJ1-1,TRBV7-9,ASSSLASLAEAF
TRBJ2-5,TRBV2,ASSLTSGGFETQY
.,TRBV6-5,AAQDSTRSYEQY
TRBJ1-5,TRBV6-1,ASSEGTGLRQPQH
TRBJ1-2,TRBV28,ASSYEPGQPYGYT
TRBJ1-4,TRBV6-6,ASSGRTNEKLF